This T cell receptor beta chain was profiled in a study of beta chain features in type 1 diabetes (dated by TCRdb to the late 2010s). Broadly, across the study: Mean age, gender distribution, total cell number and subset yield were not different between patients and healthy donors. A total of about 110,000,000 sorted cells were examined across all samples, and a strong correlation was observed between cell number per subset and RNA yield. The study compared the TCRB repertoires of sorted circulating CD4+ T cell subsets in recently diagnosed type 1 diabetes patients with those in matched healthy donors. Whereas all 28 donors provided naive and central memory subsets, regulatory and stem cell-like memory subsets were isolated from just 8 patients and roughly eight healthy donors.

Results and caveats for the whole study, not just this receptor: Fewer insertions and more nucleotide deletions at VDJ recombination sites were observed in patients with type 1 diabetes, implying thymic rearrangement abnormalities. PCR may preferentially amplify shorter templates, but because patient and control samples were amplified and corrected together, any resulting skew would affect both groups equally. Naive, central memory and regulatory TCRB repertoires appeared to be more similar among patients than among healthy donors. Because cDNA was sequenced instead of genomic DNA, activated cells with high expression could be over-represented, although the groups did not differ in activation or CD3 levels. Because the HLA sub-analyses included only small numbers of individuals, any influence of HLA type on TCRB rearrangement was left unresolved. Type 1 diabetes patients showed a moderate but significant shortening of TCRB CDR3 length in all four CD4+ subsets.

Note on this clone: The target of this receptor is not known. There are no base qualities to consult, and no much larger clone falls within one base.

A single peripheral blood draw of about 116 mL on average was collected from each donor into heparinised tubes. A BD FACSAria II was used to sort naive, central memory, regulatory and stem cell-like memory CD4+ T cells with a panel that included CD45RO, CCR7, CD25, CD127, CD95 and CD27. A purity above 95% was achieved for all sorted populations. Right away, PBMCs were isolated by Lymphoprep density gradient centrifugation and were stained directly, with no culture step. So that batch effects would be minimized, each experiment stained and sorted samples in pairs, pairing one healthy donor with one patient. The entire amount of isolated RNA was reverse transcribed using the High Capacity cDNA Reverse Transcription Kit, so the sequenced TCRB transcripts were expressed ones. Deep immunoSEQ sequencing was performed on naive, central memory and regulatory T cell samples, with an average of around 3.4 million total reads per sample. After sorted cells were lysed in RLT buffer, RNA was extracted with DNase-treated RNeasy Micro or Mini kits, with the choice depending on cell number. Each cell subset was processed on its own to prevent cross-contamination, while patient and healthy donor samples were processed together. TCRB sequences were amplified from cDNA with the immunoSEQ multiplex PCR, producing 87-bp fragments spanning the CDR3 region. Amplicons were sequenced on the Illumina HiSeq platform. On the study's bioinformatics: PCR bias was computationally corrected using synthetic template baselines, reads within Hamming distance 2 were collapsed, and singletons that could not be merged were discarded. Reads were aligned to IMGT to assign V, D and J genes, CDR3 length, and insertions or deletions at six rearrangement sites. Within each subset, clonotype counts were normalized to the number of sorted cells before true diversity and Gini coefficients were calculated with the tcR R package. The overlap coefficient, calculated on TCRB nucleotide sequences, was used to measure repertoire sharing. As a proxy for the pre-selection repertoire, out-of-frame TCRB sequences from naive cells were analyzed. TCRdb re-hosts the immuneACCESS table, in-frame sequences only. Its copies lack some clones; in the studies checked, an unresolved V gene accounts for under half of them, and the cause for the rest is not known. The DNA was the basis for D and trimming; V, J and clone size are from that table. Within this sample are 150,000 to 200,000 clones, with roughly 59% of them counted one time only. The ten largest make up about 0.081% of the sample.

Taken from cysteine to phenylalanine, the CDR3 has 12 residues. Here the CDR3 DNA is all that survives: 36 bases in frame from base 1. A distance of 11 bases separates the germline ends of V and J, which lose 3 bases and 9 bases respectively. From a lookup of the germline V gene, CDR1 and CDR2 are MGHDK and SYGVNS. The chain joins TRBV25-1 to TRBJ1-1, with no confidently assigned D gene. The sequencing sample was made of naive CD4+ T cells from blood. Taken with the paper, the label for cell subset or site translates to: true naive CD4+ T cells. This receptor was taken from a man in his thirties or forties with type 1 diabetes. The CDR3 is CASSETTAKAFF. The sequence in DNA is TGTGCCAGCAGTGAGACCACAGCTAAAGCTTTCTTT.